The 21 T cell receptor beta chains listed next were all sequenced from one sample in a study of blood T cell repertoires in COVID-19. Some clones are missing from TCRdb's copy, which holds only in-frame ones; the method was immunoSEQ multiplex PCR. This repertoire shows 130,000 to 150,000 clones, 70% to 85% found once; its top ten account for under 10%. What was sequenced was peripheral blood. The receptor source for this set is a woman older than 75 in a cohort sampled during active or convalescent COVID-19.

The J gene is TRBJ2-2, the V gene TRBV6-4; the match to TRBD2 covers 16 bases. The junction had 5 bases not matched to a gene; V was cut back by 2 bases and J by 5 bases. From germline, CDR1 is MRHNA and CDR2 SNTAGT. The CDR3 totals 18 residues. CDR3 region: CASSDLGLAGGLTGELFF. In DNA, the CDR3 is TGTGCCAGCAGTGACCTGGGACTAGCGGGGGGGCTTACCGGGGAGCTGTTTTTT.

The chain links TRBV7-3 to TRBJ2-2; possibly TRBD2 for D (6 bases). Trimming cost V 5 bases and J 5 bases, with 15 bases left between them. The germline CDR1 and CDR2 sequences are SGHTA and FQGTGA. The CDR3 runs to 15 residues. The CDR3 reads CASSLRTRGTGELFF. The CDR3 bases are TGTGCCAGCAGCCTCCGGACCCGGGGGACCGGGGAGCTGTTTTTT.

The V call is TRBV28, the J call TRBJ1-5; D unclear. The germline V gene encodes CDR1 MDHEN and CDR2 SYDVKM. V lost 6 bases to trimming and J lost 3 bases, with 12 bases between them. CDR3 length equals 14 residues. CDR3 DNA: TGTGCCAGCAGCCCCCCAGAGGACAATCAGCCCCAGCATTTT. Protein sequence: CASSPPEDNQPQHF.

This clone turned up a few times. The gene calls are TRBV25-1 and TRBJ1-2; a weak D match, TRBD1 (5 bases). This CDR3 is 13 amino acids long. V lost 11 bases, J lost 2 bases, and 15 bases lay in between. Looked up from germline, CDR1 is MGHDK and CDR2 is SYGVNS. The CDR3 sequence is CASRGPENYGYTF. CDR3 sequence (DNA): TGTGCCTCGCGGGGCCCGGAAAACTATGGCTACACCTTC.

This chain uses TRBV5-3 with TRBJ1-2; D unclear. TRBV5-3 is marked as an open reading frame, function uncertain. Trimming cost V 0 bases and J 6 bases, with 12 bases left between them. This CDR3 region has 14 residues. The CDR3 protein is CARSLESRPNGYTF. Here the CDR3 DNA reads TGTGCCAGAAGCTTGGAATCCAGGCCGAATGGCTACACCTTC.

This rearrangement joins TRBV11-2 to TRBJ1-2, with a tentative D call TRBD1 (5 bases). CDR3 size: 14 residues. Germline V gene lookup returns CDR1 SGHAT and CDR2 FQNNGV. V lost 5 bases and J 4 bases, leaving 14 bases between the germline ends. This CDR3 is CASSPGGLLYGYTF. Written as DNA, the CDR3 is TGTGCCAGCAGCCCGGGGGGATTGCTCTATGGCTACACCTTC.

V gene TRBV24-1 combines with J gene TRBJ1-1; D gene unclear. Trimming took off 0 bases at V and 0 bases at J, with 10 bases between the two ends. The CDR3 consists of 16 residues. Germline CDR1 reads KGHDR; CDR2 reads SFDVKD. CDR3 region: CATSDLPLTLNTEAFF. The CDR3, as DNA: TGTGCCACCAGTGATTTGCCCCTCACACTGAACACTGAAGCTTTCTTT.

The chain is built from TRBV30 and TRBJ1-1; 8 bases are shared with TRBD1. J was trimmed by 2 bases and V by 3 bases; bases with no gene match: 8. From germline, CDR1 is GTSNPN and CDR2 SVGIG (reference sequence). The CDR3 length is 15 residues. The CDR3 reads CAWSPQGAGNTEAFF. Here the CDR3 DNA reads TGTGCCTGGAGCCCTCAGGGGGCTGGAAACACTGAAGCTTTCTTT.

The rearrangement joins TRBV19 to TRBJ1-2; D possibly corresponds to TRBD1 (6 bases). Germline V gene sequence: CDR1 LNHDA, CDR2 SQIVND (reference sequence). V gave up 6 bases and J gave up 7 bases, with 18 bases separating them. The CDR3 sequence is 14 residues long. The CDR3: CASSIYREGVGYTF. The CDR3 DNA reads as TGTGCCAGTAGCATATACAGGGAAGGGGTTGGCTACACCTTC.

This chain links TRBV4-1 with TRBJ1-4, with 7 nucleotides matching TRBD1. CDR3 length: 16 amino acids. V shed 0 bases and J 2 bases; nucleotides not matched to a gene: 3. Looked up from germline, CDR1 is MGHRA and CDR2 is YSYEKL. The DNA for the CDR3 is TGCGCCAGCAGCCAAGACCTAGGGGGCACTAATGAAAAACTGTTTTTT. Its translation is CASSQDLGGTNEKLFF.

The CDR3 is CASRPRGGGNEKLFF. CDR3 sequence (DNA): TGCGCCAGCAGACCTCGAGGAGGAGGTAATGAAAAACTGTTTTTT. The V call is TRBV5-1, the J call TRBJ1-4; D ambiguous. Trimming took 5 bases from V and 4 from J, leaving 15 bases between them. The CDR3 extends over 15 amino acids. The germline CDR1 and CDR2 sequences are SGHRS and YFSETQ.

The V call is TRBV7-6, the J call TRBJ2-1; 14 positions match TRBD2. CDR3 length equals 16 residues. Germline V gives CDR1 SGHVS, CDR2 FNYEAQ. The J segment lost 2 bases and the V segment lost 4 bases, leaving 1 base of the junction unmatched. The CDR3 bases are TGTGCCAGCAGCTGGGGACTAGCGGGGGCCTACAATGAGCAGTTCTTC. Its translation is CASSWGLAGAYNEQFF.

J is TRBJ1-2 and V is TRBV18, with D maybe TRBD1 (6 bases). Germline CDR1 is KGHSH and CDR2 is LQKENI. V dropped 5 bases and J dropped 1 base, with 11 bases sitting between them. The CDR3 loop spans 14 amino acids. The CDR3 DNA reads as TGTGCCAGCTCAAACCCGGACAGTAACTATGGCTACACCTTC. Its translation is CASSNPDSNYGYTF.

The chain couples TRBV2 to TRBJ1-1, with a weak D call TRBD1 (6 bases). CDR1 SNHLY and CDR2 FYNNEI come from the germline V gene. This CDR3 has 14 amino acids. Trimming shortened V by 6 bases and J by 0 bases, and 11 bases separated the two germline ends. CDR3 in amino acids: CASRVTGLNTEAFF. CDR3 coding DNA: TGTGCCAGCAGGGTCACAGGGTTGAACACTGAAGCTTTCTTT.

This clone was seen only once. This chain connects TRBV7-2 to TRBJ1-2; TRBD1 aligns across 7 bases. The CDR3 is 13 amino acids. The germline CDR1 and CDR2 sequences are SGHTA and FQGNSA. After removal of 1 base from V and 6 bases from J, the junction contained 2 bases not matched to a gene. In DNA form, the CDR3 reads TGTGCCAGCAGCTTAGGACAGGGAGATGGCTACACCTTC. This translates into CASSLGQGDGYTF.

The chain has TRBV7-3 and TRBJ2-7, with 8 bases that match TRBD2. With 5 bases clipped from V and 5 bases from J, the junction kept 11 bases outside the gene matches. Germline V gene sequence: CDR1 SGHTA, CDR2 FQGTGA. There are 15 residues in the CDR3. The CDR3 DNA reads TGTGCCAGCAGCGAAACGGGACTAGATGGCCACGAGCAGTACTTC. This gives the protein CASSETGLDGHEQYF.

Here the CDR3 DNA reads TGTGCCAGCAGCTTAATATCGTGGCCTGAAGCTTTCTTT. The encoded protein is CASSLISWPEAFF. This chain uses TRBV11-2 with TRBJ1-1; D gene uncertain. This CDR3 is built from 13 residues. CDR1 SGHAT and CDR2 FQNNGV come from the germline V gene. Trimming left V 2 bases short and J 6 bases short, with 10 bases between. The full variable domain, with the rest looked up from reference TRBV11-2 and TRBJ1-1, is EAGVAQSPRYKIIEKRQSVAFWCNPISGHATLYWYQQILGQGPKLLIQFQNNGVVDDSQLPKDRFSAERLKGVDSTLKIQPAKLEDSAVYLCASSLISWPEAFFGQGTRLTVV.

The genes are TRBV28 and TRBJ2-7; a possible D gene is TRBD2 (7 bases). V shed 5 bases and J shed 4 bases, with 15 bases lying between them. The CDR3 length is 14 residues. The germline CDR1 and CDR2 sequences are MDHEN and SYDVKM. The CDR3 DNA follows: TGTGCCAGCAGTGAGGGGGGGGCGGGTTACGAGCAGTACGTC. It yields the protein CASSEGGAGYEQYV.

This chain links TRBV7-3 with TRBJ1-1; a weak D match, TRBD1 (5 bases). V lost 6 bases to trimming and J lost 0 bases, with 14 bases between them. Germline lookup yields CDR1 SGHTA and CDR2 FQGTGA. This CDR3 contains 15 residues. CDR3 nucleotide sequence: TGTGCCAGCAGACACAACACAGGATTGAACACTGAAGCTTTCTTT. Its protein product is CASRHNTGLNTEAFF.

The chain carries TRBV3-1 (or the pseudogene TRBV3-2) and TRBJ1-4; 11 bases line up with TRBD1. This CDR3 is built from 14 residues. With 4 bases clipped from V and 10 bases from J, the junction kept 5 bases outside the gene matches. Germline-derived CDR1 and CDR2 are LGHDT and YNNKEL (reference sequence). DNA of the CDR3: TGTGCCAGCAGCCCCGGGACAGGGGGTCGAAAACTGTTTTTT. Amino acids: CASSPGTGGRKLFF.

CDR3 region: CSVDRTGVNNYGYTF. Written as DNA, the CDR3 is TGCAGCGTTGACCGGACAGGAGTAAATAACTATGGCTACACCTTC. J is TRBJ1-2 and V is TRBV29-1; 7 bases are a match to TRBD1. Trimming cost V 3 bases and J 1 base; bases outside gene matches: 8. The CDR3 sequence is 15 residues long. Germline loops: CDR1 SQVTM, CDR2 ANQGSEA.